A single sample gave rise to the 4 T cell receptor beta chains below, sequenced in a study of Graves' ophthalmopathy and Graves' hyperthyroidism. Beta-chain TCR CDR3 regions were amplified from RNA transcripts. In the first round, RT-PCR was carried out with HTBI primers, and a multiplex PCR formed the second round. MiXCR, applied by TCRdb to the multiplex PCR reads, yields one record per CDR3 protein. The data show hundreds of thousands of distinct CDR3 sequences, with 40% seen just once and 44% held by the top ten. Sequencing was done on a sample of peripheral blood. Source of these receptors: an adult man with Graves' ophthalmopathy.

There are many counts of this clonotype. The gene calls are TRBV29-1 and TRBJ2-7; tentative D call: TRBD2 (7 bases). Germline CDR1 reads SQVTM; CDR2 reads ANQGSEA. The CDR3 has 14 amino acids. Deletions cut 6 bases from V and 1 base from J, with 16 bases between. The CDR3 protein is CSVEQGGKSYEQYF. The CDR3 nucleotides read TGCAGCGTAGAACAGGGAGGGAAGTCCTACGAGCAGTACTTC.

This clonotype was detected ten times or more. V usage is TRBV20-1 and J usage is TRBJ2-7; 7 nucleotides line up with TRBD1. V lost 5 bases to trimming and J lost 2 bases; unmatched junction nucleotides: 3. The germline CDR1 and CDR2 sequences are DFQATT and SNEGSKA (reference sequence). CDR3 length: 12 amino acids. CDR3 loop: CSAEDRAYEQYF. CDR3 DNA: TGCAGTGCTGAAGACAGGGCCTACGAGCAGTACTTC.

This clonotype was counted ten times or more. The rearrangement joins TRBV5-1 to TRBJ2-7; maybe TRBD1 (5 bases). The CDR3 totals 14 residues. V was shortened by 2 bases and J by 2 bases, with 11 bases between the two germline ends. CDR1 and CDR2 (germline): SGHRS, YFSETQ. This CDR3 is CASSLDSLAYEQYF. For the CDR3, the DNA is TGCGCCAGCAGCTTAGACAGTTTAGCCTACGAGCAGTACTTC.

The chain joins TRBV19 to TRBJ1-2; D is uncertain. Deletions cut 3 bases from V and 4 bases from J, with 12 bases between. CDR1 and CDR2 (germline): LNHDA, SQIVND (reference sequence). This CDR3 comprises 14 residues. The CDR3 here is CASSILLSFYGYTF. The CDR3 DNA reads TGTGCCAGTAGTATCCTACTTAGCTTCTATGGCTACACCTTC.